The T cell receptor beta chain described here comes from a study of blood T cell repertoires in COVID-19. About the study: PBMCs, B-cell-depleted T cells, or T cells were the source of the cDNA or gDNA that made up the material.

Germline CDR1 and CDR2: SEHNR and FQNEAQ (reference sequence). CDR3 length: 16 residues. Trimming took off 6 bases at V and 4 bases at J, with 20 bases between the two ends. Profiled with immunoSEQ multiplex PCR; TCRdb holds only in-frame clones, not every one. Of around 200,000 clones listed, 85% to 90% were seen once; the top ten hold less than 25%. Sequenced: peripheral blood. The gene calls are TRBV7-9 and TRBJ2-3; weak D call: TRBD1 (5 bases). This TCR came from a man aged 65 to 85 with active or convalescent COVID-19. This chain's CDR3 is CASRMVRQGVSDTQYF. The CDR3 DNA reads as TGTGCCAGCAGAATGGTGCGTCAGGGTGTTTCAGATACGCAGTATTTT.